This passage covers 29 T cell receptor beta chains from one sample sequenced in a study of regulatory T cells in long-lasting Graves disease (dated by TCRdb to the early 2020s). The time point label on this specimen signifies: persistent/refractory GD, antithyroid drugs over 5 years with positive TRAb. For both TCR sequencing and RNA sequencing, RNA was extracted from PBMCs in TRIzol. The library relied on multiplex PCR. Sequencing instrument: Illumina HiSeq 4000. CDR3 regions were amplified by Arm-PCR with iRepertoire HTBI primers to construct TCR beta libraries. Using fastp at Q25 and MiXCR, TCRdb reprocessed the public reads and kept productive beta chains. Identical CDR3 proteins give one entry, which carries the most common genes and DNA. The sample table contains nearly 350,000 distinct CDR3 sequences; only one count was recorded for about 20% of them. The top ten clones comprise just under 30% of the sample.

Specimen: peripheral blood mononuclear cells (PBMCs), collected when the disease was refractory, from a patient treated with antithyroid drugs. The receptors shown here come from a female donor with Graves disease.

The V gene is TRBV9, the J gene TRBJ2-4; TRBD1 or TRBD2 may be the D gene (5 bases each). The germline CDR1 and CDR2 sequences are SGDLS and YYNGEE. This CDR3 region has 15 residues. Trimming took off 4 bases at V and 7 bases at J, with 18 bases between the two ends. The CDR3 spells CASSTLAGAGNIQYF. The CDR3 region has the DNA TGTGCCAGCAGCACCCTCGCCGGGGCAGGGAACATTCAGTACTTC.

This clonotype was found a few times. This chain connects TRBV4-1 to TRBJ1-5; the D gene is possibly TRBD1 (6 bases). This CDR3 has 15 residues. Germline CDR1 MGHRA, CDR2 YSYEKL. Trimming took 0 bases from V and 4 from J, leaving 10 bases between them. The CDR3 loop is CASSQEPRGNQPQHF. DNA of the CDR3: TGCGCCAGCAGCCAAGAACCCAGGGGTAATCAGCCCCAGCATTTT.

This clonotype was observed many times. The chain uses TRBV2 and TRBJ1-2; 7 nucleotides agree with TRBD1. Germline V CDR1 and CDR2: SNHLY, FYNNEI. The CDR3 loop spans 16 amino acids. V shed 4 bases and J 2 bases; nucleotides not matched to a gene: 10. The CDR3 coding sequence is TGTGCCAGCAGTGGAGGCACAGGGGCGGTCAACTATGGCTACACCTTC. It specifies CASSGGTGAVNYGYTF.

This clonotype was picked up many times. This chain joins TRBV25-1 and TRBJ1-4; TRBD1 is a possible D gene (5 bases). From germline, CDR1 is MGHDK and CDR2 SYGVNS. CDR3 length: 16 amino acids. Trimming shortened V by 1 base and J by 0 bases, and 9 bases separated the two germline ends. The chain's CDR3 is CASSEFRGATNEKLFF. In nucleotides, the CDR3 is TGTGCCAGCAGTGAATTTCGGGGGGCAACTAATGAAAAACTGTTTTTT.

This chain uses TRBV11-1 with TRBJ2-1; D is perhaps TRBD1 (6 bases). The CDR3 sequence is 12 residues long. Germline V CDR1 and CDR2: SGHAT, FQDESV (reference sequence). Trimming removed 5 bases at V and 6 bases at J, with 8 bases between. CDR3 in DNA: TGTGCCAGCAGCCAAGGGGGCAATGAGCAGTTCTTC. It specifies CASSQGGNEQFF.

This chain connects TRBV10-3 to TRBJ1-5; 8 bases map to TRBD1. Germline values: CDR1 ENHRY, CDR2 SYGVKD. The CDR3 loop spans 13 amino acids. The V and J ends lost 5 bases and 5 bases, in that order; junction bases with no gene match: 2. CDR3 nucleotide sequence: TGTGCCATCAGTCAGGGGGCGGATCAGCCCCAGCATTTT. Translation: CAISQGADQPQHF.

The gene calls are TRBV28 and TRBJ1-4; D unresolved. The length of the CDR3 is 14 residues. The germline V and J ends were trimmed by 6 bases and 3 bases, with 11 bases remaining between them. Germline V gene sequence: CDR1 MDHEN, CDR2 SYDVKM. This CDR3 is CASSSVGANEKLFF. The CDR3 bases are TGTGCCAGCAGCTCGGTTGGGGCTAATGAAAAACTGTTTTTT.

The chain couples TRBV29-1 to TRBJ2-2, with TRBD2 as a possible D gene (6 bases). V lost 6 bases and J 5 bases, leaving 19 bases between the germline ends. The CDR3 runs to 15 residues. The germline V gene has CDR1 SQVTM and CDR2 ANQGSEA. CDR3 sequence reads: CSVEGGGRLTGELFF. CDR3 in DNA: TGCAGCGTGGAGGGAGGTGGGAGGCTTACCGGGGAGCTGTTTTTT.

The chain recombines TRBV2 with TRBJ1-1; 7 bases match TRBD1. Germline trimming cut 1 base from V and 4 bases from J; bases unmatched to any gene: 9. This CDR3 is built from 16 residues. Germline V lookup: CDR1 SNHLY, CDR2 FYNNEI. CDR3 in DNA: TGTGCCAGCAGTGAAGAACGAGGGGGCCTTAGCACTGAAGCTTTCTTT. It specifies CASSEERGGLSTEAFF.

The gene calls are TRBV27 and TRBJ1-6, with D unclear. Germline CDR1 and CDR2: MNHEY and SMNVEV (reference sequence). The CDR3 sequence is 12 residues long. Between the trimmed V and J ends, which lost 3 bases and 8 bases, there was a span of 5 bases. The DNA of the CDR3 is TGTGCCAGCAGTTTGCGTCATTCACCCCTCCACTTT. This sequence encodes CASSLRHSPLHF.

The rearrangement uses TRBV4-1 and TRBJ1-4; unclear D gene. V was shortened by 4 bases and J by 8 bases, with 20 bases between the two germline ends. Germline-derived CDR1 and CDR2 are MGHRA and YSYEKL. The CDR3 totals 16 residues. CDR3 amino acids: CASSLLGRLGEEKLFF. The CDR3, as DNA: TGCGCCAGCAGCCTTTTAGGACGCCTAGGAGAGGAAAAACTGTTTTTT.

This clonotype came up a few times. The J gene is TRBJ2-7, the V gene TRBV7-2, with 8 nucleotides matching TRBD2. The ends lost 5 bases at V and 5 bases at J; junction bases unmatched: 8. Germline V lookup: CDR1 SGHTA, CDR2 FQGNSA. CDR3 length: 14 residues. The CDR3: CASSRTSRQDEQYF. The DNA of the CDR3 is TGTGCCAGCAGCCGGACTAGCCGCCAAGACGAGCAGTACTTC.

This clonotype was observed at least ten times. The genes are TRBV12-3 or TRBV12-4 and TRBJ1-2; D is undetermined. V lost 7 bases and J lost 3, with 6 bases in between. This CDR3 is 11 amino acids long. CDR3 loop: CASTDDYGYTF. CDR3 in DNA: TGTGCCAGCACCGATGACTATGGCTACACCTTC.

Many counts were recorded for this clonotype. This chain joins TRBV28 and TRBJ2-7; tentatively, D is TRBD1 (6 bases). This CDR3 comprises 14 residues. V was shortened by 5 bases and J by 3 bases, with 14 bases between the two germline ends. Germline CDR1 is MDHEN and CDR2 is SYDVKM. This chain's CDR3 is CASSVTGPNYEQYF. CDR3 coding DNA: TGTGCCAGCAGTGTGACAGGTCCCAACTACGAGCAGTACTTC. The full variable domain, rest sourced from reference TRBV28 and TRBJ2-7, is DVKVTQSSRYLVKRTGEKVFLECVQDMDHENMFWYRQDPGLGLRLIYFSYDVKMKEKGDIPEGYSVSREKKERFSLILESASTNQTSMYLCASSVTGPNYEQYFGPGTRLTVT.

V is TRBV7-9 and J is TRBJ2-7, with D perhaps TRBD1 or TRBD2 (5 bases each). The CDR3 extends over 14 amino acids. The germline CDR1 and CDR2 sequences are SEHNR and FQNEAQ (reference sequence). Between the trimmed V and J ends, which lost 1 base and 6 bases, there was a span of 13 bases. CDR3 loop: CASSLELEGLEQYF. In nucleotides, the CDR3 is TGTGCCAGCAGCTTAGAACTAGAGGGGCTCGAGCAGTACTTC.

Ten or more counts support this clonotype. V gene TRBV12-3 or TRBV12-4 combines with J gene TRBJ2-3, with D possibly matching TRBD2 (5 bases). The length of the CDR3 is 14 residues. V was pared by 5 bases and J by 3 bases, with 12 bases between. CDR3 DNA sequence: TGTGCCAGCAGTCGCGAGGGATCGACAGATACGCAGTATTTT. Translation gives CASSREGSTDTQYF.

The chain uses TRBV30 and TRBJ1-1; D not resolved. Trimming cost V 2 bases and J 1 base, with 17 bases left between them. Germline CDR1 GTSNPN, CDR2 SVGIG (reference sequence). The CDR3 spans 16 residues. CDR3 in amino acids: CAWSKYPRRENTEAFF. CDR3 DNA: TGTGCCTGGAGTAAGTATCCTAGGCGGGAGAACACTGAAGCTTTCTTT.

This clonotype was seen many times. This sequence joins TRBV2 and TRBJ1-3, with a tentative D call TRBD1 (6 bases). Germline assignment: CDR1 SNHLY and CDR2 FYNNEI. This CDR3 contains 15 residues. Trimming shortened V by 4 bases and J by 0 bases, and 10 bases separated the two germline ends. The DNA for the CDR3 is TGTGCCAGCAGTGCGGACAGATTCTCTGGAAACACCATATATTTT. Translating gives CASSADRFSGNTIYF.

This clonotype was seen repeatedly, ten times or more. The chain couples TRBV7-9 to TRBJ1-2; TRBD1 is a possible D gene (5 bases). Trimming stripped 5 bases from V and 5 bases from J, with 15 bases between. The CDR3 spans 14 residues. Germline loops: CDR1 SEHNR, CDR2 FQNEAQ (reference sequence). The CDR3: CASSTTRGEYGYTF. In DNA form, the CDR3 reads TGTGCCAGCAGCACGACTCGGGGCGAGTATGGCTACACCTTC.

This rearrangement joins TRBV29-1 to TRBJ1-1; D not resolved. Germline CDR1 is SQVTM and CDR2 is ANQGSEA. CDR3 length equals 12 residues. Trimming took 3 bases from V and 7 from J, leaving 12 bases between them. The CDR3 region has the DNA TGCAGCGTTGACGGGGTTTTCAGTGAAGCTTTCTTT. Its translation: CSVDGVFSEAFF.

The V call is TRBV19, the J call TRBJ1-5, with D possibly being TRBD1 (5 bases). The CDR3 sequence is 16 residues long. V was cut by 3 bases and J by 5 bases, with 17 bases left in between. Germline V CDR1 and CDR2: LNHDA, SQIVND (reference sequence). For the CDR3, the DNA is TGTGCCAGTAGTATCAGCGGGGGAGGGGTTGATCAGCCCCAGCATTTT. It is translated as CASSISGGGVDQPQHF. Drawing the rest from reference TRBV19 and TRBJ1-5, the complete variable domain is DGGITQSPKYLFRKEGQNVTLSCEQNLNHDAMYWYRQDPGQGLRLIYYSQIVNDFQKGDIAEGYSVSREKKESFPLTVTSAQKNPTAFYLCASSISGGGVDQPQHFGDGTRLSIL.

As regards this clonotype: The junction differs from germline at one of its ends, possibly a read error. The V and J genes are TRBV5-5 and TRBJ2-4; perhaps TRBD2 as D (6 bases). Per the germline V gene, CDR1 is SGHKS and CDR2 is YYEKEE (reference sequence). CDR3 length equals 15 residues. CDR3 residues: CASSPGRTIADGHTF. In DNA form, the CDR3 reads TGTGCCAGCAGCCCTGGCCGGACTATCGCTGATGGCCACACCTTC.

This clonotype was observed many times. One end of the junction does not line up with germline, which may come from a read error. V usage is TRBV12-5 and J usage is TRBJ1-2, with D hard to call. Per germline, CDR1 LGHNT and CDR2 FRNRAP. This CDR3 contains 11 residues. This chain's CDR3 is CASGLDSPLFF. The CDR3 nucleotides are TGTGCTAGTGGTTTGGACAGCCCCCTCTTCTTC.

With regard to this clonotype: One end of the junction varies from germline; a read error may be responsible. The chain combines TRBV5-1 with TRBJ1-1, with 7 positions matching TRBD1. The CDR3 extends over 14 amino acids. Germline assignment: CDR1 SGHRS and CDR2 YFSETQ. This chain's CDR3 is CASSFTGDRTEASF. For the CDR3, the DNA is TGCGCCAGCAGCTTTACAGGGGATAGGACTGAAGCTTCCTTT. The whole variable domain, remainder taken from reference TRBV5-1 and TRBJ1-1, is KAGVTQTPRYLIKTRGQQVTLSCSPISGHRSVSWYQQTPGQGLQFLFEYFSETQRNKGNFPGRFSGRQFSNSRSEMNVSTLELGDSALYLCASSFTGDRTEASFGQGTRLTVV.

This clonotype came up a few times. The genes are TRBV5-1 and TRBJ1-5; 10 bases fit TRBD1. V shed 2 bases, J shed 0 bases, and the junction held 2 bases outside the gene matches. CDR3 length: 16 amino acids. CDR1 is SGHRS and CDR2 is YFSETQ in the germline V gene. CDR3 amino acids: CASSFGTGASNQPQHF. As DNA, the CDR3 is TGCGCCAGCAGCTTCGGGACAGGGGCTAGCAATCAGCCCCAGCATTTT.

This clonotype occurred many times. This chain connects TRBV5-1 to TRBJ2-6; D gene unclear. Germline CDR1 is SGHRS and CDR2 is YFSETQ. The CDR3 has 16 residues. V lost 3 bases, J lost 0 bases, and 10 bases lay in between. Written as DNA, the CDR3 is TGCGCCAGCAGCTACGACGGAAACTCTGGGGCCAACGTCCTGACTTTC. Translated, it gives CASSYDGNSGANVLTF. The variable domain in full, with the rest retrieved from reference TRBV5-1 and TRBJ2-6, is KAGVTQTPRYLIKTRGQQVTLSCSPISGHRSVSWYQQTPGQGLQFLFEYFSETQRNKGNFPGRFSGRQFSNSRSEMNVSTLELGDSALYLCASSYDGNSGANVLTFGAGSRLTVL.

This clonotype was observed at least ten times. The V gene is TRBV7-2, the J gene TRBJ2-2; a weak D match, TRBD2 (6 bases). The CDR3 covers 14 residues. V was trimmed by 3 bases and J by 7 bases, leaving 12 bases between them. The germline gives CDR1 SGHTA, CDR2 FQGNSA. CDR3 amino acids: CASSFTSFGGELFF. In DNA form, the CDR3 reads TGTGCCAGCAGCTTTACTAGCTTCGGCGGGGAGCTGTTTTTT.

Regarding this clonotype: A much larger clone lies one base from this, so it may be a read error. The gene calls are TRBV6-5 and TRBJ2-7; TRBD1 matches at 8 bases. There are 14 residues in the CDR3. Per germline, CDR1 MNHEY and CDR2 SVGAGI. In nucleotides, the CDR3 is TGTGCCGGCAGTTACTGTGACAGGGGTTGCGAGCAGTACTTC. Translated: CAGSYCDRGCEQYF.

This clonotype was counted at least ten times. The chain recombines TRBV2 with TRBJ2-7; the match to TRBD1 covers 8 bases. The junction had 9 bases not matched to a gene; V was cut back by 4 bases and J by 4 bases. Germline CDR1 reads SNHLY; CDR2 reads FYNNEI. CDR3 length: 15 amino acids. Here the CDR3 reads CASSASRGPLYEQYF. The CDR3 DNA sequence: TGTGCCAGCAGTGCATCCAGGGGGCCCCTATACGAGCAGTACTTC.